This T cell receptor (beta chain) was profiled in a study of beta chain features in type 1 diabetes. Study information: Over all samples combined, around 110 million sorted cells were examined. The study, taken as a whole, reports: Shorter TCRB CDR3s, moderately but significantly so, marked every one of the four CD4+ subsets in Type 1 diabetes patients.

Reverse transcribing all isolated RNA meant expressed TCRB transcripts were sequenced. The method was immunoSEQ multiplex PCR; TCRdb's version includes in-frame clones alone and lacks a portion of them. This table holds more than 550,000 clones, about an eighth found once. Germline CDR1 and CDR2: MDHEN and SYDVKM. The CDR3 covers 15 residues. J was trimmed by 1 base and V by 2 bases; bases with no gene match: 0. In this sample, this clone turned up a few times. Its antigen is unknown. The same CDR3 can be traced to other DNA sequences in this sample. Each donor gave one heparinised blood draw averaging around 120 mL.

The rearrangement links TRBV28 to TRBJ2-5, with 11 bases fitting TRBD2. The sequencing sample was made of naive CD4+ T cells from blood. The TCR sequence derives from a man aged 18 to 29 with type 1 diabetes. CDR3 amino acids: CASSLLAGGQETQYF. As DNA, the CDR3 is TGTGCCAGCAGTTTACTAGCGGGGGGCCAAGAGACCCAGTACTTC. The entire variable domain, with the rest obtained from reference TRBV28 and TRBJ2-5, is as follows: DVKVTQSSRYLVKRTGEKVFLECVQDMDHENMFWYRQDPGLGLRLIYFSYDVKMKEKGDIPEGYSVSREKKERFSLILESASTNQTSMYLCASSLLAGGQETQYFGPGTRLLVL.